The T cell receptor (beta chain) described here comes from a study of T-cell memory formation after mild COVID-19. About the study: Most TCR clusters belonged to a single donor. The study, taken as a whole, reports: Researchers report contracting CD4+ clones mostly in CM and EM, with CD8+ clones in EMRA.

Losses at the gene ends were 3 bases for V and 8 bases for J; bases not matched to a gene: 4. The CDR3 runs 14 residues. From germline, CDR1 is SEHNR and CDR2 FQNEAQ (reference sequence). This clonotype was recorded a few times. Its antigen is not identified. TCRdb analysed the 5' RACE reads with MiXCR anew, one entry per CDR3 protein. Among 130,000 to 150,000 distinct CDR3 sequences listed, under 25% were seen once. The V gene is TRBV7-9, the J gene TRBJ2-4, with 10 nucleotides matching TRBD1. This sequence originates from an adult woman who had mild COVID-19 (a few samples of this study predate the infection). Cell type and time point are not known. Sample: PBMCs or a T cell subset sorted from them (not recorded which). CDR3 sequence: CASSFRQGADIQYF. In nucleotides, the CDR3 is TGTGCCAGCAGCTTCAGACAGGGGGCGGACATTCAGTACTTC.